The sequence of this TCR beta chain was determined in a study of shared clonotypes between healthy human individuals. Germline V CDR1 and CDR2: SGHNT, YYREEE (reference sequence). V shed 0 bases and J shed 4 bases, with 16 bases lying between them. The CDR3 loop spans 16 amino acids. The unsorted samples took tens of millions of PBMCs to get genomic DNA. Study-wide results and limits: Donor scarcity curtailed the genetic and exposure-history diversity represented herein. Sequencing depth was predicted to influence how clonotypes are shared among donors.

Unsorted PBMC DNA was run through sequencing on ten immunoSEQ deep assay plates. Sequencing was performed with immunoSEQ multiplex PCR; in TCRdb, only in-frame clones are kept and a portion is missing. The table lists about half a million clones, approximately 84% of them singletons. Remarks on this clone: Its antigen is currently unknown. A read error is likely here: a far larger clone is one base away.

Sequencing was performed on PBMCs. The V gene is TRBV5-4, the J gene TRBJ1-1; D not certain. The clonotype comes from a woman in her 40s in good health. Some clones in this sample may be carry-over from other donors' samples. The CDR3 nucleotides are TGTGCCAGCAGCTTGGCCCCGAGGGAGAAGGGCACTGAAGCTTTCTTT. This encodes CASSLAPREKGTEAFF. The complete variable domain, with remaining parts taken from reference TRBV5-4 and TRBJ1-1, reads ETGVTQSPTHLIKTRGQQVTLRCSSQSGHNTVSWYQQALGQGPQFIFQYYREEENGRGNFPPRFSGLQFPNYSSELNVNALELDDSALYLCASSLAPREKGTEAFFGQGTRLTVV.